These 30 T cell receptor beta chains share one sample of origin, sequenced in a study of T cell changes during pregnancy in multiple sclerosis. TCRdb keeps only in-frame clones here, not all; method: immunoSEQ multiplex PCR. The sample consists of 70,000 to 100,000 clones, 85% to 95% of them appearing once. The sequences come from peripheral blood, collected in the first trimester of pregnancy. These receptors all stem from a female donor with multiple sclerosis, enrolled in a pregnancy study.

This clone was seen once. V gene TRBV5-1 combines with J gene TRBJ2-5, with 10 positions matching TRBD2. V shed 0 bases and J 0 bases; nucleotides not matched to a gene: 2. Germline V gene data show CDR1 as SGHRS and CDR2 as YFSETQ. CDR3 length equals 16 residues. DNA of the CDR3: TGCGCCAGCAGCTTGGTTAGCGGGGGGAACCAAGAGACCCAGTACTTC. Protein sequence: CASSLVSGGNQETQYF.

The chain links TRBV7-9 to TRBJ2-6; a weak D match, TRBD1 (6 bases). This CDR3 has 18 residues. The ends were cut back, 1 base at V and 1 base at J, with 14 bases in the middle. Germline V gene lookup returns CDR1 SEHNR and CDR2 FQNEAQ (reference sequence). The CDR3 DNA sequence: TGTGCCAGCAGCTTAGGGGTGGGGGCCTGGTCTGGGGCCAACGTCCTGACTTTC. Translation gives CASSLGVGAWSGANVLTF.

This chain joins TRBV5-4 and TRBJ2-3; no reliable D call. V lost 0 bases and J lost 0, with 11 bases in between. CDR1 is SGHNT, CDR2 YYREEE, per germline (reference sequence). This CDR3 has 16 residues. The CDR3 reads CASSLDRPSSTDTQYF. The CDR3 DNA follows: TGTGCCAGCAGCTTGGACAGACCGTCTAGCACAGATACGCAGTATTTT.

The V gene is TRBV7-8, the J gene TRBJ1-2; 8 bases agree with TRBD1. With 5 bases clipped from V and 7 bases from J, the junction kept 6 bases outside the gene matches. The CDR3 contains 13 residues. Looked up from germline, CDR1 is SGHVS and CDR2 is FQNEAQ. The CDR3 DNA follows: TGTGCCAGCAGCCTTGGACAGGGCGGTGGCTACACCTTC. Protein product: CASSLGQGGGYTF.

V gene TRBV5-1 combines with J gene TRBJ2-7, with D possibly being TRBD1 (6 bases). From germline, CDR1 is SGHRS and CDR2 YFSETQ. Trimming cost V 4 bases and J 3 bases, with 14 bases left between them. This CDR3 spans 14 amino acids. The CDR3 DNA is TGCGCCAGCAGCAATCGGACAGCCCGCTACGAGCAGTACTTC. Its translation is CASSNRTARYEQYF.

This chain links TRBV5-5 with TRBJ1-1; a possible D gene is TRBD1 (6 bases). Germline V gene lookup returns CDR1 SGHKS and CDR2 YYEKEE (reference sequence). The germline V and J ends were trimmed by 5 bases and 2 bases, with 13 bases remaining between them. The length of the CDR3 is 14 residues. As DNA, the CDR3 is TGTGCCAGCAGTTTCATGGACAGCAACACTGAAGCTTTCTTT. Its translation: CASSFMDSNTEAFF.

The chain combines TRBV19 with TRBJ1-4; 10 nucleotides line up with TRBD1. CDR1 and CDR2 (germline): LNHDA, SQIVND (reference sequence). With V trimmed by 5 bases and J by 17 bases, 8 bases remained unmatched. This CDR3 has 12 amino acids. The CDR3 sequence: CASSSDGQGEFF. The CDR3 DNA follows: TGTGCCAGTAGTTCAGACGGACAGGGGGAATTTTTT. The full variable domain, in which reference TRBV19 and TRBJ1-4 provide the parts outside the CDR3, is DGGITQSPKYLFRKEGQNVTLSCEQNLNHDAMYWYRQDPGQGLRLIYYSQIVNDFQKGDIAEGYSVSREKKESFPLTVTSAQKNPTAFYLCASSSDGQGEFFGSGTQLSVL.

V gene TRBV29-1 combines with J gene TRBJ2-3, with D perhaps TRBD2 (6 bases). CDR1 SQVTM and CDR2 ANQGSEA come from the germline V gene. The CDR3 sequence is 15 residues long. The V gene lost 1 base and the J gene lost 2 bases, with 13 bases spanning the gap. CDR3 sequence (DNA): TGCAGCGTTGAAGTTGGGACTTCCATCACAGATACGCAGTATTTT. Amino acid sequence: CSVEVGTSITDTQYF.

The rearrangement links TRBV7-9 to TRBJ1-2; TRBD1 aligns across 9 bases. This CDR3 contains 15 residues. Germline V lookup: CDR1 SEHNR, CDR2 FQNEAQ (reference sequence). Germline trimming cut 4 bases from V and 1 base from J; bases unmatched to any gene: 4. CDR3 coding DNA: TGTGCCAGCAGCTCCGGGACAGGGCTTAACTATGGCTACACCTTC. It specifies CASSSGTGLNYGYTF.

CDR3 bases: TGTGCCAGCAGCGGAACACCGTCCGGGGGGAATGAGCAGTTCTTC. It specifies CASSGTPSGGNEQFF. This chain links TRBV6-1 with TRBJ2-1, with 7 nucleotides matching TRBD2. This CDR3 contains 15 residues. CDR1 is MNHNS and CDR2 is SASEGT in the germline V gene. The V segment lost 6 bases and the J segment 7 bases; nucleotides outside the gene matches: 12.

The CDR3 DNA is TGTGCCAGCAGTGGCGCCAGGTATGGCTACACCTTC. It is translated as CASSGARYGYTF. V and J are TRBV2 and TRBJ1-2; D gene ambiguous. The CDR3 has 12 amino acids. Trimming took 4 bases from V and 5 from J, leaving 8 bases between them. Germline assignment: CDR1 SNHLY and CDR2 FYNNEI.

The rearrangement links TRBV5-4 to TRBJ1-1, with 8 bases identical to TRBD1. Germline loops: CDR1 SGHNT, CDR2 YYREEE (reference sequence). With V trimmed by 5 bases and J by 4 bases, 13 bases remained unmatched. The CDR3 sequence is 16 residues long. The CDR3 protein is CASSSGGAKSVTEAFF. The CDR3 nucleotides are TGTGCCAGCAGTTCAGGGGGCGCGAAGTCGGTCACTGAAGCTTTCTTT. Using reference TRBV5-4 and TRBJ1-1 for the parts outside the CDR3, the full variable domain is ETGVTQSPTHLIKTRGQQVTLRCSSQSGHNTVSWYQQALGQGPQFIFQYYREEENGRGNFPPRFSGLQFPNYSSELNVNALELDDSALYLCASSSGGAKSVTEAFFGQGTRLTVV.

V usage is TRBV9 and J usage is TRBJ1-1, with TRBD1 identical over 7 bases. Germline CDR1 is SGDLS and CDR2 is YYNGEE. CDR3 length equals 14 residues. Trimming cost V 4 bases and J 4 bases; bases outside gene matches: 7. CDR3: CASSPGGQSTEAFF. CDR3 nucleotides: TGTGCCAGCAGCCCAGGGGGACAGTCCACTGAAGCTTTCTTT. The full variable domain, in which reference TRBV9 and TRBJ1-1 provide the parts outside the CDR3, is DSGVTQTPKHLITATGQRVTLRCSPRSGDLSVYWYQQSLDQGLQFLIQYYNGEERAKGNILERFSAQQFPDLHSELNLSSLELGDSALYFCASSPGGQSTEAFFGQGTRLTVV.

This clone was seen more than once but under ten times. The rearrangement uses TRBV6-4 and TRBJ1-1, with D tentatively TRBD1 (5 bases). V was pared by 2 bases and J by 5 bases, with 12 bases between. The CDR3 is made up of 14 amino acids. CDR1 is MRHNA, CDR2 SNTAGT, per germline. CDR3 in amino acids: CASSDGTGGTEAFF. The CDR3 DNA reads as TGTGCCAGCAGTGACGGTACAGGTGGGACTGAAGCTTTCTTT.

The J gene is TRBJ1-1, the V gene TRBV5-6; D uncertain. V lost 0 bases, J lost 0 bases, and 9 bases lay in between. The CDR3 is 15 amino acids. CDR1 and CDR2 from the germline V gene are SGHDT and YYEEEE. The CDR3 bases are TGTGCCAGCAGCTTGGTACGGGATATGAACACTGAAGCTTTCTTT. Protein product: CASSLVRDMNTEAFF.

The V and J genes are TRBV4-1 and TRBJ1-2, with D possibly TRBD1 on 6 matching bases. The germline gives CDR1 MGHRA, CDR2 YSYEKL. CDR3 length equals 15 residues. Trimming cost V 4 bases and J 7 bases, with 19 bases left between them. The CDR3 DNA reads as TGCGCCAGCAGCCGAGGGCTCGGGGGGCAGGGTGGCTACACCTTC. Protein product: CASSRGLGGQGGYTF.

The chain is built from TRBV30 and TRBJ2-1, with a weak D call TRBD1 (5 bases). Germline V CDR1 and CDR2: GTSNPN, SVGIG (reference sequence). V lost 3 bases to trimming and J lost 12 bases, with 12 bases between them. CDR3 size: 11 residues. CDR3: CAWSTGRVQFF. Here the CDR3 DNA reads TGTGCCTGGAGCACCGGCAGGGTGCAGTTCTTC.

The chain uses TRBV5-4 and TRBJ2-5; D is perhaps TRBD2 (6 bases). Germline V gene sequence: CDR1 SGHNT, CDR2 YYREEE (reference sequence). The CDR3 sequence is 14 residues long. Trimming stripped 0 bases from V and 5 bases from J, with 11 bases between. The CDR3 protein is CASSLAGGLETQYF. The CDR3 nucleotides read TGTGCCAGCAGCTTGGCTGGGGGGTTGGAGACCCAGTACTTC.

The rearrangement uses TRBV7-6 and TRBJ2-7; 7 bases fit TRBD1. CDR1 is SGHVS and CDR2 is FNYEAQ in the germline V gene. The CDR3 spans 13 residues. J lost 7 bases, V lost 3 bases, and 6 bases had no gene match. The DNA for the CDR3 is TGTGCCAGCAGCTTCTATCAGGGGGAAGAGCAGTACTTC. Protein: CASSFYQGEEQYF.

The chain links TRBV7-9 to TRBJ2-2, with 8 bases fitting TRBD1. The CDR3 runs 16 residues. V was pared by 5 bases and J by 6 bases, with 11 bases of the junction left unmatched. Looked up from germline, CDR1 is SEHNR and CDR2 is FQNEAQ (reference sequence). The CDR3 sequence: CASSNRGQEGSGELFF. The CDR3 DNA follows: TGTGCCAGCAGCAACCGGGGACAGGAGGGGTCCGGGGAGCTGTTTTTT.

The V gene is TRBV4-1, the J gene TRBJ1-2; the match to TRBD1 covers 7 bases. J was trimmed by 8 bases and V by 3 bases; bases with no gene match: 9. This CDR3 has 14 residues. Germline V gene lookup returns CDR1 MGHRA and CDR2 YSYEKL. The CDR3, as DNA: TGCGCCAGCAGCCAGCTGACAGGGACGTTAGGCTACACCTTC. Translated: CASSQLTGTLGYTF.

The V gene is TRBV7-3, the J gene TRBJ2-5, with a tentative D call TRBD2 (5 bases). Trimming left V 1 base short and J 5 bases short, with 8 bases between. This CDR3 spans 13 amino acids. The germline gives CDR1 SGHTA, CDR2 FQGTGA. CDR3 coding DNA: TGTGCCAGCAGCTTAAGTCCGGGGGAGACCCAGTACTTC. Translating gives CASSLSPGETQYF.

CDR3: CSVNNPDRLSGNTIYF. Written as DNA, the CDR3 is TGCAGCGTGAACAATCCAGACAGACTCTCTGGAAACACCATATATTTT. The chain carries TRBV29-1 and TRBJ1-3, with D tentatively TRBD1 (5 bases). This CDR3 is built from 16 residues. Trimming cost V 6 bases and J 0 bases, with 18 bases left between them. Germline CDR1 SQVTM, CDR2 ANQGSEA.

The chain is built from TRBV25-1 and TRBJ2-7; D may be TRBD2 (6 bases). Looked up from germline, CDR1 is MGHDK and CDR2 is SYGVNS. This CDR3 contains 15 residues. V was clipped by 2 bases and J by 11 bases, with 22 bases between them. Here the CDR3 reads CASSEASGTRPTEYF. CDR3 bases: TGTGCCAGCAGTGAAGCATCCGGGACTCGACCTACGGAGTACTTC.

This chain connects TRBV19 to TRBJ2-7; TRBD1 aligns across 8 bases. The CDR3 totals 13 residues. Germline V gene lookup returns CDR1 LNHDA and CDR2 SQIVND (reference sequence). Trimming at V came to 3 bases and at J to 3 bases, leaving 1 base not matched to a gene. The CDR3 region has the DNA TGTGCCAGTAGTATTGGACAGGGCTACGAGCAGTACTTC. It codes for CASSIGQGYEQYF.

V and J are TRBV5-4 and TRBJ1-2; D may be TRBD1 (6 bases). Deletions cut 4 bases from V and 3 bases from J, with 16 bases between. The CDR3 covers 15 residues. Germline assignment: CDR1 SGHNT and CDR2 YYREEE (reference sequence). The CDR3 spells CASSGQGGVDYGYTF. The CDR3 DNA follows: TGTGCCAGCAGCGGGCAAGGGGGGGTAGACTATGGCTACACCTTC.

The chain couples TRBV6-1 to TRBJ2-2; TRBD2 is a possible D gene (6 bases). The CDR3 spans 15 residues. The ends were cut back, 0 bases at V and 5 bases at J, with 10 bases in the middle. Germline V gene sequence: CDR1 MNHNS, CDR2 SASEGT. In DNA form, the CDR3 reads TGTGCCAGCAGTGAAGCTTCCCGGGGGACCGGGGAGCTGTTTTTT. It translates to CASSEASRGTGELFF.

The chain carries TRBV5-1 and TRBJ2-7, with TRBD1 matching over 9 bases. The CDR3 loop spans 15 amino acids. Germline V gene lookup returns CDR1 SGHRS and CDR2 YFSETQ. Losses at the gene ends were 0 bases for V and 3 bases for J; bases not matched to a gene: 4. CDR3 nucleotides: TGCGCCAGCAGCTTGGGGAAGACAGGGGGCTACGAGCAGTACTTC. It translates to CASSLGKTGGYEQYF. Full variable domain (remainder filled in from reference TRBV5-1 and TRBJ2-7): KAGVTQTPRYLIKTRGQQVTLSCSPISGHRSVSWYQQTPGQGLQFLFEYFSETQRNKGNFPGRFSGRQFSNSRSEMNVSTLELGDSALYLCASSLGKTGGYEQYFGPGTRLTVT.

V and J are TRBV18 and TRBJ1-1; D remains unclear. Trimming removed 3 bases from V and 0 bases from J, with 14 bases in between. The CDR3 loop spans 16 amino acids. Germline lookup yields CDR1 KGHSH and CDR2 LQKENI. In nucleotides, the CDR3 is TGTGCCAGCTCACCCCCAAGTTGGAGCATGAACACTGAAGCTTTCTTT. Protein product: CASSPPSWSMNTEAFF.

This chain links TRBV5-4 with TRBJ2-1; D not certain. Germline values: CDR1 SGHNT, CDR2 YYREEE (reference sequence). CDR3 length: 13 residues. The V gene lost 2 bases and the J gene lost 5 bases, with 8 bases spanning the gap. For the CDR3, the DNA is TGTGCCAGCAGCTTTCGAAGAGACAATGAGCAGTTCTTC. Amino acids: CASSFRRDNEQFF.